These 3 T cell receptor beta chains originate from one sample sequenced in a study of shared clonotypes between healthy human individuals. This table comes from immunoSEQ multiplex PCR, and its TCRdb copy is limited to in-frame clones, with some not included. Among some 380,000 clones listed, approximately 97% were seen once. The sequencing sample was made of memory CD8+ T cells sorted from blood. Sample subset: CD45RO+ cells pooled with CCR7-negative TemRA cells. The receptors were sampled from a man aged 25-40 years in good health.

The chain recombines TRBV9 with TRBJ1-2; the match to TRBD1 covers 8 bases. V gave up 2 bases and J gave up 4 bases; unmatched junction bases: 10. The germline CDR1 and CDR2 sequences are SGDLS and YYNGEE. The CDR3 is 16 amino acids. DNA for the CDR3: TGTGCCAGCAGCGTGACTCGGACAGGGTCCATCTATGGCTACACCTTC. Translated: CASSVTRTGSIYGYTF.

The genes are TRBV29-1 and TRBJ2-7, with 11 positions matching TRBD1. The CDR3 runs 17 residues. Germline values: CDR1 SQVTM, CDR2 ANQGSEA. V was clipped by 4 bases and J by 2 bases; unmatched bases: 13. This CDR3 is CSVVGVSRDRGTYEQYF. The CDR3 DNA follows: TGCAGCGTTGTGGGCGTATCGCGGGACAGGGGGACCTACGAGCAGTACTTC.

V is TRBV18 and J is TRBJ2-1, with D possibly called TRBD1 or TRBD2 (6 bases each). The germline V gene encodes CDR1 KGHSH and CDR2 LQKENI. The CDR3 is 16 amino acids. The ends were cut back, 0 bases at V and 6 bases at J, with 15 bases in the middle. CDR3 protein: CASSPPRIRGGNEQFF. In DNA form, the CDR3 reads TGTGCCAGCTCACCACCTAGGATCAGGGGAGGCAATGAGCAGTTCTTC.